This T cell receptor (beta chain) originates from a study of T cells in localized non-small cell lung cancer. Study results and limitations: Researchers found a median roughly 56 of the top 100 tumor clones in adjacent lung. Highest T cell clonality was seen in uninvolved adjacent lung, surpassing that measured in tumor.

For this clone: As yet, its antigen is unknown.

The assay was immunoSEQ multiplex PCR, and TCRdb's table has in-frame clones only and misses some. The sample shows about 1,400 clones, about 30% of them seen only once. Germline assignment: CDR1 SGHNT and CDR2 YENEEA. V lost 5 bases and J lost 0, with 11 bases in between. The CDR3 is 15 residues long. The sequences come from lung tumor tissue, collected before any cancer treatment. This chain uses TRBV11-3 with TRBJ1-5, with no clear D. The TCR originated in a male donor at least 60 years old with stage II squamous cell lung carcinoma. In DNA, the CDR3 is TGTGCCAGCAGCCCATCCGGGTTTAGCAATCAGCCCCAGCATTTT. This codes for CASSPSGFSNQPQHF. The full variable domain, rest sourced from reference TRBV11-3 and TRBJ1-5, is EAGVVQSPRYKIIEKKQPVAFWCNPISGHNTLYWYLQNLGQGPELLIRYENEEAVDDSQLPKDRFSAERLKGVDSTLKIQPAELGDSAVYLCASSPSGFSNQPQHFGDGTRLSIL.